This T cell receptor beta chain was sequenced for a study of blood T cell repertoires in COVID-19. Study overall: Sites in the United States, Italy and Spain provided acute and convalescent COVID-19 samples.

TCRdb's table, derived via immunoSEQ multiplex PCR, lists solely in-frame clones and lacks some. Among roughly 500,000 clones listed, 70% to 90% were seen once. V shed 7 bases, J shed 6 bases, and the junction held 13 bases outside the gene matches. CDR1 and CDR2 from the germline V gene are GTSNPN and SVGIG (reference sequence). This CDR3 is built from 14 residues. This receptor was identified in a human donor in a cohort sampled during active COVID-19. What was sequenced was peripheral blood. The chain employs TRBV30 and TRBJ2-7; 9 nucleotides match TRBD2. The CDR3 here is CAYAGTSLTREQYF. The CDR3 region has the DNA TGTGCCTACGCCGGGACTAGCCTAACTCGCGAGCAGTACTTC.